Below, one TCR beta chain is given with its context. V lost 4 bases and J 3 bases, leaving 3 bases between the germline ends. Germline V gives CDR1 LGHNT, CDR2 FRNRAP. The CDR3 runs to 12 residues. Per the original data handling: Amplification of reference gene primers was used by the study to estimate nucleated cell counts. Assay: immunoSEQ multiplex PCR; the TCRdb copy retains only in-frame clones and omits some. The V and J calls and the clone size are those of that table, but D and trimming were determined from the DNA. Of some 61,000 clones listed, nearly 90% were seen once; the top ten hold 1.6%. The data were taken from a study of blood T cell repertoires in COVID-19. Whole-study context: T cells, B-cell-depleted T cells, or PBMCs supplied cDNA or gDNA.

The sequenced sample was peripheral blood. The genes are TRBV12-5 and TRBJ2-2, with unresolved D. This clonotype originated in a man aged 55-75 years with acute or convalescent COVID-19. The CDR3 is CASGSYTGELFF. The CDR3 coding sequence is TGTGCTAGTGGTTCGTACACCGGGGAGCTGTTTTTT.